The clone carrying this TCR beta chain was seen at least ten times. Its antigen is unidentified. Ophthalmopathy donors were characterized by moderate-to-severe activity, CAS of at least 3, NOSPECS of at least 4, and duration under 3 months. Other autoimmune diseases, uncontrolled infections, pregnancy or lactation excluded patients from enrollment. The data belong to a study of Graves' ophthalmopathy and Graves' hyperthyroidism. Broader study findings: Ophthalmopathy versus stable hyperthyroidism: 13-signature model gave roughly 88% sensitivity, around 81% specificity. In blood, most expanded thyroid clonotypes above 0.001 frequency were also detected.

Germline V gene data show CDR1 as MNHEY and CDR2 as SVGEGT. The CDR3 loop spans 15 amino acids. The V gene end was trimmed by 8 bases and the J gene end by 5 bases; junction bases not matched to a gene: 11. Transcripts of RNA were the source for amplifying TCR beta CDR3 regions. HTBI primers served in a first-round RT-PCR, which a second-round multiplex PCR followed. MiXCR, run by TCRdb on the multiplex PCR reads, gives a single entry per CDR3 protein. The table has 300,000 to 400,000 distinct CDR3 sequences, 15% to 20% seen once. The specimen sequenced was peripheral blood. The genes are TRBV6-2 or TRBV6-3 and TRBJ2-2; the match to TRBD1 covers 7 bases. The source of this sequence is an adult man with Graves' ophthalmopathy. CDR3 sequence: CASSEGGRLTGELFF. The CDR3 DNA reads as TGTGCCAGCTCCGAAGGGGGCAGACTTACCGGGGAGCTGTTTTTT.